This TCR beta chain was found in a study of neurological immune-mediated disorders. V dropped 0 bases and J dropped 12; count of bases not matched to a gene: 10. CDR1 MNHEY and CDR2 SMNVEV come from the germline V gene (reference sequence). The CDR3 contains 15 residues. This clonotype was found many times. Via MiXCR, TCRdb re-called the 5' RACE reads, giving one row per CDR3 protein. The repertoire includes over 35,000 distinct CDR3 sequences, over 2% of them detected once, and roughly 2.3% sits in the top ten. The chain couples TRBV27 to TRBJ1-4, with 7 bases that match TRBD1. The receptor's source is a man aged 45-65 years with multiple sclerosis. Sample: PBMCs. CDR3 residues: CASSLSTLQGRELFF. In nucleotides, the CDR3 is TGTGCCAGCAGTTTATCCACCTTACAGGGGAGGGAACTGTTTTTT.